Given below is one TCR beta chain in context. How the authors handled the data: For nucleated cells, counts were estimated from reference gene primer amplification. Measured with immunoSEQ multiplex PCR; TCRdb has only the in-frame clones, and not every one. V and J calls and clone size come straight from that table; D and trimming were deduced from the DNA. The data show 140,000 to 150,000 clones, 75% to 90% seen once. Seattle-derived patients entered the study during active infection and were followed longitudinally. The sample belongs to a study of blood T cell repertoires in COVID-19. About the study: Spain, Italy and the United States supplied samples that represented acute and convalescent COVID-19. Nucleic acid was either cDNA or gDNA, and it came from T cells, B-cell-depleted T cells, or PBMCs.

The TCR originated in a man younger than 35 with COVID-19, enrolled during active disease. The sequenced sample was peripheral blood.

CDR3 residues: CASNLDRNTGELFF. DNA of the CDR3: TGTGCCAGTAACCTGGACAGAAACACCGGGGAGCTGTTTTTT. V usage is TRBV19 and J usage is TRBJ2-2; tentative D call: TRBD1 (6 bases). Germline CDR1 reads LNHDA; CDR2 reads SQIVND (reference sequence). This CDR3 is built from 14 residues. V was clipped by 7 bases and J by 2 bases, with 11 bases between them.